This passage covers 27 T cell receptor beta chains from one sample sequenced in a study of high-grade serous ovarian cancer treatment subgroups. Tumor samples were obtained before definitive surgery or chemotherapy. Produced via immunoSEQ multiplex PCR; TCRdb's table is partial and in-frame only. Of about 4,700 clones listed, more than 60% are singletons. Sequences were obtained from tumor tissue. These receptors were collected from a human donor with high-grade serous ovarian cancer.

V and J are TRBV5-6 and TRBJ1-5, with no clear D. Germline CDR1 and CDR2: SGHDT and YYEEEE. There are 13 residues in the CDR3. Trimming cost V 2 bases and J 7 bases, with 10 bases left between them. Here the CDR3 reads CASSFTLEQPQHF. CDR3 sequence (DNA): TGTGCCAGCAGCTTTACCCTTGAGCAGCCCCAGCATTTT.

The chain recombines TRBV18 with TRBJ2-1; 9 bases align to TRBD1. The CDR3 spans 16 residues. Per germline, CDR1 KGHSH and CDR2 LQKENI. The ends lost 2 bases at V and 7 bases at J; junction bases unmatched: 9. Written as DNA, the CDR3 is TGTGCCAGCTCACCAGTTTCGGGACAGGGTGCAAATGAGCAGTTCTTC. Amino acid sequence: CASSPVSGQGANEQFF.

The rearrangement joins TRBV6-4 to TRBJ2-1; D is unclear. Trimming pared 2 bases from V and 4 bases from J, leaving 6 bases between. The V gene's germline CDR1 is MRHNA and CDR2 SNTAGT. The CDR3 contains 13 residues. The DNA of the CDR3 is TGTGCCAGCAGTGACGGTTGGTACAATGAGCAGTTCTTC. Protein: CASSDGWYNEQFF.

About this clone: Germline is not matched at one junction end, which may reflect a read error. J is TRBJ1-5 and V is TRBV13; D not resolved. This CDR3 region has 14 residues. Germline V gene sequence: CDR1 PRHDT, CDR2 FYEKMQ (reference sequence). The CDR3 here is CASSLKTANQPQHF. DNA for the CDR3: TGCGCCAGCAGCCTAAAGACCGCGAATCAGCCCCAGCATTTT. Full variable domain (missing parts from reference TRBV13 and TRBJ1-5): AAGVIQSPRHLIKEKRETATLKCYPIPRHDTVYWYQQGPGQDPQFLISFYEKMQSDKGSIPDRFSAQQFSDYHSELNMSSLELGDSALYFCASSLKTANQPQHFGDGTRLSIL.

This rearrangement joins TRBV7-2 to TRBJ1-2, with 8 bases identical to TRBD1. CDR1 is SGHTA, CDR2 FQGNSA, per germline. V shed 4 bases, J shed 6 bases, and the junction held 7 bases outside the gene matches. The length of the CDR3 is 14 residues. The CDR3 DNA is TGTGCCAGCAGCTCCGGGACAGGAAAGGATGGCTACACCTTC. Translated, it gives CASSSGTGKDGYTF.

This clone has a handful of counts. This chain links TRBV5-1 with TRBJ1-1; D gene uncertain. The V end was cut by 4 bases, the J end by 1 base, with 8 bases between. CDR3 size: 13 residues. Germline V gene lookup returns CDR1 SGHRS and CDR2 YFSETQ. This CDR3 reads CASSNTPNTEAFF. The CDR3, as DNA: TGCGCCAGCAGCAATACACCGAACACTGAAGCTTTCTTT.

The gene calls are TRBV5-1 and TRBJ2-5; TRBD1 matches 9 bases. Germline trimming cut 3 bases from V and 4 bases from J; bases unmatched to any gene: 10. CDR1 is SGHRS, CDR2 YFSETQ, per germline. The CDR3 contains 16 residues. In DNA, the CDR3 is TGCGCCAGCAGCTCAACAGGGGGCGGATTCGGAGAGACCCAGTACTTC. Amino acid sequence: CASSSTGGGFGETQYF.

This chain links TRBV11-2 with TRBJ1-4, with D uncertain. The CDR3 spans 13 residues. V was shortened by 2 bases and J by 7 bases, with 8 bases between the two germline ends. Germline CDR1 SGHAT, CDR2 FQNNGV. Here the CDR3 DNA reads TGTGCCAGCAGCTTATTCGAAATTGAAAAACTGTTTTTT. It is translated as CASSLFEIEKLFF.

The V call is TRBV19, the J call TRBJ1-4; TRBD1 agrees at 9 bases. This CDR3 has 13 residues. With 10 bases clipped from V and 4 bases from J, the junction kept 4 bases outside the gene matches. Germline V CDR1 and CDR2: LNHDA, SQIVND (reference sequence). In DNA, the CDR3 is TGTGCCAATCACAGGGGGCGTAATGAAAAACTGTTTTTT. It specifies CANHRGRNEKLFF. The complete variable domain, with remaining parts taken from reference TRBV19 and TRBJ1-4, reads DGGITQSPKYLFRKEGQNVTLSCEQNLNHDAMYWYRQDPGQGLRLIYYSQIVNDFQKGDIAEGYSVSREKKESFPLTVTSAQKNPTAFYLCANHRGRNEKLFFGSGTQLSVL.

V usage is TRBV5-4 and J usage is TRBJ2-1; 14 positions agree with TRBD2. Looked up from germline, CDR1 is SGHNT and CDR2 is YYREEE (reference sequence). The CDR3 is 16 amino acids. V lost 2 bases and J lost 8; bases outside the gene matches: 6. The CDR3 spells CASSLYTGLAGDEQFF. DNA of the CDR3: TGTGCCAGCAGCTTATATACGGGACTAGCGGGAGATGAGCAGTTCTTC.

V gene TRBV5-1 combines with J gene TRBJ1-5, with a weak D call TRBD1 (6 bases). Germline CDR1 reads SGHRS; CDR2 reads YFSETQ. The CDR3 runs 14 residues. V lost 2 bases and J lost 6, with 12 bases in between. In DNA, the CDR3 is TGCGCCAGCAGCTTTGAGGGGGGCAGTCAGCCCCAGCATTTT. Translating it yields CASSFEGGSQPQHF.

V usage is TRBV28 and J usage is TRBJ2-7, with D perhaps matching TRBD1 (6 bases). CDR3 length: 14 amino acids. The V gene lost 7 bases and the J gene lost 3 bases, with 16 bases spanning the gap. Per germline, CDR1 MDHEN and CDR2 SYDVKM. The CDR3 reads CASNPTGSYYEQYF. CDR3 nucleotide sequence: TGTGCCAGCAATCCGACAGGATCTTACTACGAGCAGTACTTC.

The chain joins TRBV28 to TRBJ2-5; weak D call: TRBD2 (6 bases). Germline V CDR1 and CDR2: MDHEN, SYDVKM. V dropped 3 bases and J dropped 5 bases, with 16 bases sitting between them. This CDR3 region has 15 residues. The CDR3 bases are TGTGCCAGCAGTTTGAACCAGGGAGGCGGTGAGACCCAGTACTTC. Protein product: CASSLNQGGGETQYF.

This chain uses TRBV28 with TRBJ1-2; perhaps TRBD1 as D (5 bases). The germline CDR1 and CDR2 sequences are MDHEN and SYDVKM. V was shortened by 3 bases and J by 12 bases, with 17 bases between the two germline ends. The CDR3 loop spans 13 amino acids. CDR3 loop: CASSFLTARWHTF. Written as DNA, the CDR3 is TGTGCCAGCAGTTTCCTGACAGCTCGGTGGCACACCTTC.

J is TRBJ2-5 and V is TRBV18; D gene unclear. V was cut by 3 bases and J by 4 bases, with 21 bases left in between. In germline, CDR1 is KGHSH, CDR2 LQKENI. The CDR3 covers 17 residues. The CDR3 DNA reads as TGTGCCAGCTCACCGGCGATAAAAATAGGACGGCTAGAGACCCAGTACTTC. Protein: CASSPAIKIGRLETQYF.

The V and J genes are TRBV7-3 and TRBJ2-3; 12 positions match TRBD2. The CDR3 totals 15 residues. Germline CDR1 is SGHTA and CDR2 is FQGTGA. The V and J ends lost 5 bases and 3 bases, in that order; junction bases with no gene match: 3. CDR3 sequence reads: CASSRLAGVTDTQYF. The CDR3 coding sequence is TGTGCCAGCAGCCGACTAGCGGGAGTAACAGATACGCAGTATTTT. Supplemented by reference TRBV7-3 and TRBJ2-3, the full variable domain reads GAGVSQTPSNKVTEKGKYVELRCDPISGHTALYWYRQSLGQGPEFLIYFQGTGAADDSGLPNDRFFAVRPEGSVSTLKIQRTERGDSAVYLCASSRLAGVTDTQYFGPGTRLTVL.

The chain recombines TRBV6-6 with TRBJ1-1; D gene uncertain. The CDR3 runs 14 residues. Trimming left V 0 bases short and J 0 bases short, with 5 bases between. CDR1 and CDR2 from the germline V gene are MNHNY and SVGAGI (reference sequence). CDR3 nucleotide sequence: TGTGCCAGCAGTTACTCGATAGTGAACACTGAAGCTTTCTTT. Protein product: CASSYSIVNTEAFF.

The chain is built from TRBV7-6 and TRBJ2-5; 10 bases line up with TRBD2. CDR1 is SGHVS and CDR2 is FNYEAQ in the germline V gene. V was clipped by 4 bases and J by 1 base; unmatched bases: 12. The CDR3 sequence is 18 residues long. In DNA form, the CDR3 reads TGTGCCAGCAGCTGGCGGGCTAGCGGGAGAGTAGGCCAAGAGACCCAGTACTTC. It translates to CASSWRASGRVGQETQYF.

The chain couples TRBV10-1 to TRBJ2-3; 8 bases fit TRBD2. CDR3 size: 17 residues. CDR1 is WNHNN, CDR2 SYGVQD, per germline (reference sequence). Losses at the gene ends were 2 bases for V and 0 bases for J; bases not matched to a gene: 7. The DNA of the CDR3 is TGCGCCAGCAGTGAGATCTTCCGGGAGGGAAGCACAGATACGCAGTATTTT. Its translation: CASSEIFREGSTDTQYF.

The rearrangement links TRBV29-1 to TRBJ2-2; TRBD1 matches at 10 bases. Germline lookup yields CDR1 SQVTM and CDR2 ANQGSEA. This CDR3 is built from 15 residues. V was pared by 7 bases and J by 5 bases, with 10 bases of the junction left unmatched. CDR3: CSGRGDRGGTGELFF. The DNA for the CDR3 is TGCAGCGGGAGAGGGGACAGGGGAGGAACCGGGGAGCTGTTTTTT.

This clone was counted a single time. The chain couples TRBV5-1 to TRBJ2-2; TRBD1 matches at 12 bases. V lost 3 bases to trimming and J lost 2 bases; unmatched junction nucleotides: 5. The CDR3 has 17 residues. CDR1 SGHRS and CDR2 YFSETQ come from the germline V gene. The CDR3 coding sequence is TGCGCCAGCAGCTCCGGGACAGGGGGCCTCAACACCGGGGAGCTGTTTTTT. It specifies CASSSGTGGLNTGELFF. The entire variable domain, with the rest obtained from reference TRBV5-1 and TRBJ2-2, is as follows: KAGVTQTPRYLIKTRGQQVTLSCSPISGHRSVSWYQQTPGQGLQFLFEYFSETQRNKGNFPGRFSGRQFSNSRSEMNVSTLELGDSALYLCASSSGTGGLNTGELFFGEGSRLTVL.

The chain couples TRBV19 to TRBJ2-6; D possibly corresponds to TRBD1 (5 bases). With 3 bases removed from V and 0 bases from J, the gap between germline ends came to 9 bases. Germline CDR1 LNHDA, CDR2 SQIVND (reference sequence). There are 16 residues in the CDR3. The CDR3 DNA reads as TGTGCCAGTAGTATCGACAGACGCTCTGGGGCCAACGTCCTGACTTTC. Amino acid sequence: CASSIDRRSGANVLTF.

The V gene is TRBV19, the J gene TRBJ2-1; TRBD2 matches 12 bases. This CDR3 is 14 amino acids long. The germline V gene encodes CDR1 LNHDA and CDR2 SQIVND (reference sequence). V lost 9 bases to trimming and J lost 5 bases; unmatched junction nucleotides: 5. The CDR3 sequence: CARRLAGVHNEQFF. The CDR3 nucleotides are TGTGCCAGACGACTAGCGGGAGTTCACAATGAGCAGTTCTTC. The full variable domain, its missing parts supplied by reference TRBV19 and TRBJ2-1, is DGGITQSPKYLFRKEGQNVTLSCEQNLNHDAMYWYRQDPGQGLRLIYYSQIVNDFQKGDIAEGYSVSREKKESFPLTVTSAQKNPTAFYLCARRLAGVHNEQFFGPGTRLTVL.

The J gene is TRBJ2-1, the V gene TRBV2, with 10 positions matching TRBD2. After removal of 2 bases from V and 3 bases from J, the junction contained 1 base not matched to a gene. CDR1 is SNHLY, CDR2 FYNNEI, per germline. CDR3 length: 15 amino acids. Here the CDR3 DNA reads TGTGCCAGCAGTGAACCTAGCGGGAGCTACAATGAGCAGTTCTTC. Encoded protein: CASSEPSGSYNEQFF. The full variable domain, its missing parts supplied by reference TRBV2 and TRBJ2-1, is EPEVTQTPSHQVTQMGQEVILRCVPISNHLYFYWYRQILGQKVEFLVSFYNNEISEKSEIFDDQFSVERPDGSNFTLKIRSTKLEDSAMYFCASSEPSGSYNEQFFGPGTRLTVL.

The chain has TRBV5-1 and TRBJ2-3, with TRBD2 matching 12 bases. With 4 bases clipped from V and 4 bases from J, the junction kept 4 bases outside the gene matches. The CDR3 loop spans 15 amino acids. Germline CDR1 reads SGHRS; CDR2 reads YFSETQ. DNA of the CDR3: TGCGCCAGCAGCCGACTAGCGGGAGTGGCAGATACGCAGTATTTT. The encoded protein is CASSRLAGVADTQYF.

The chain combines TRBV30 with TRBJ2-4; 9 bases are shared with TRBD1. CDR3 length: 14 amino acids. Trimming at V came to 0 bases and at J to 5 bases, leaving 2 bases not matched to a gene. Germline-derived CDR1 and CDR2 are GTSNPN and SVGIG (reference sequence). The CDR3 nucleotides read TGTGCCTGGAGTGTGAACAGGGGGCAAAACATTCAGTACTTC. This gives the protein CAWSVNRGQNIQYF.

The rearrangement links TRBV27 to TRBJ2-3; D call uncertain. Trimming left V 3 bases short and J 6 bases short, with 7 bases between. The CDR3 length is 12 residues. Germline V lookup: CDR1 MNHEY, CDR2 SMNVEV (reference sequence). CDR3 in amino acids: CASSLSGDTQYF. The CDR3 nucleotides are TGTGCCAGCAGTTTGTCTGGGGATACGCAGTATTTT.